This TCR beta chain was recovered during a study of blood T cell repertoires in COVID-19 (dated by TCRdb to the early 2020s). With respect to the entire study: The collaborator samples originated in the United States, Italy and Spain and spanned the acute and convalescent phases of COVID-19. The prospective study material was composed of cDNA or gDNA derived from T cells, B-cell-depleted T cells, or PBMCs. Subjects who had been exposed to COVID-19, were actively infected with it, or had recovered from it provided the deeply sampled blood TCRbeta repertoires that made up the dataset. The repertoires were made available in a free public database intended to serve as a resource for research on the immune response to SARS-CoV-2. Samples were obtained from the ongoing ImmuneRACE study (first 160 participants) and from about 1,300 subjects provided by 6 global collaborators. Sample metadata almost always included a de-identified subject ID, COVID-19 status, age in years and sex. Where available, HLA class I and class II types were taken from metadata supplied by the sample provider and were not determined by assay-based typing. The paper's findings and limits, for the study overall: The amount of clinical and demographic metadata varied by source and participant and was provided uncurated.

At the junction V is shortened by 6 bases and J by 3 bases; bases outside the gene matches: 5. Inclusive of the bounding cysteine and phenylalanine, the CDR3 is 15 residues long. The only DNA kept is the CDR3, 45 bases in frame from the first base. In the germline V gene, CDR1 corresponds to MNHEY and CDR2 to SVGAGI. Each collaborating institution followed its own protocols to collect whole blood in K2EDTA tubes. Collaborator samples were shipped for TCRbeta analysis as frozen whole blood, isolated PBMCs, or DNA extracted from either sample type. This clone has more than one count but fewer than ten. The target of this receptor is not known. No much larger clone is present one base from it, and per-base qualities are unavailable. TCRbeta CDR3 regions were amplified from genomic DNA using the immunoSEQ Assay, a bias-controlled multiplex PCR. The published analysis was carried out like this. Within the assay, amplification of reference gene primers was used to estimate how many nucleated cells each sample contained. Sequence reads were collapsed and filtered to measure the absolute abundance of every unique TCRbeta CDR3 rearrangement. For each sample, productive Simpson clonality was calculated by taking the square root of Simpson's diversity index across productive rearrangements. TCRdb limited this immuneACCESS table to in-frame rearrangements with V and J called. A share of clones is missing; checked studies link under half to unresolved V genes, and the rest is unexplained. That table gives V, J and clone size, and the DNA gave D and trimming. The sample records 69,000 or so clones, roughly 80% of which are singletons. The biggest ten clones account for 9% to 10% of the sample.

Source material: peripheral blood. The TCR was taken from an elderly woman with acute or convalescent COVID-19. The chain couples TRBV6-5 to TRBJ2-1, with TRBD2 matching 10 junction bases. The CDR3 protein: CASRKSGGGYNEQFF. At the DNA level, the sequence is TGTGCCAGCAGAAAGAGCGGGGGGGGCTACAATGAGCAGTTCTTC.